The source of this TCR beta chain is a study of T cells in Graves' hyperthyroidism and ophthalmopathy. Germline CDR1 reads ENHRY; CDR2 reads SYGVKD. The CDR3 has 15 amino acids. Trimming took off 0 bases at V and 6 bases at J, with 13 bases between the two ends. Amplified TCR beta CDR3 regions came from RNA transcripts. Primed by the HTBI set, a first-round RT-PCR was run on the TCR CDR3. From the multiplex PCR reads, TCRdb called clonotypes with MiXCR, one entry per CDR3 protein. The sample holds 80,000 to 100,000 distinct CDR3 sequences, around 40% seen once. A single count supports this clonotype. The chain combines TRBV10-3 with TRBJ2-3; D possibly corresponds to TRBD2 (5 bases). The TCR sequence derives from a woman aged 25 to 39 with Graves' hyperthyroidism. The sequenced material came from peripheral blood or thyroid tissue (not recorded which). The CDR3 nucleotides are TGTGCCATCAGTGAGTCGATTGCTGGGAGTGATACGCAGTATTTT. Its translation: CAISESIAGSDTQYF.